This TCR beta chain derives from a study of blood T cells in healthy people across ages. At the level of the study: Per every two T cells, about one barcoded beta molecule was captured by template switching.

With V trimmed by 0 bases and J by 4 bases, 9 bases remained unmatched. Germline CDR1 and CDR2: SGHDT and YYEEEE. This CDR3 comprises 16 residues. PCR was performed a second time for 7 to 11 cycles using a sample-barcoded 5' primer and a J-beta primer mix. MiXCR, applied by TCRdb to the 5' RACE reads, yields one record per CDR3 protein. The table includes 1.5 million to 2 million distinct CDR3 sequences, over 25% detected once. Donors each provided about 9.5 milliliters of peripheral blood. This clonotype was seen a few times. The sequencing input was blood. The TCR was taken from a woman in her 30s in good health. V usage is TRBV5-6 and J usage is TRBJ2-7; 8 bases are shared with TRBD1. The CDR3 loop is CASSLAADRGAYEQYF. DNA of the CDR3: TGTGCCAGCAGCTTGGCCGCAGACAGGGGTGCGTACGAGCAGTACTTC.